The T cell receptor (beta chain) described here comes from a study of CXCR3-negative and CXCR3-positive naive CD8 T cells. Regarding the study as a whole: Naive subsets expressed similar surface CD5; TRB CDR3 features served to infer TCR strength. Whereas both naive subsets had comparably high diversity, memory CD8+ cells had much lower diversity. TRB CDR3 hydrophobicity was greater in CXCR3-positive naive cells than in CXCR3-negative naive cells.

The CDR3 is 14 amino acids. Germline V gene data show CDR1 as SGDLS and CDR2 as YYNGEE. The study made its TRB cDNA libraries by 5' RACE, adding UMI labels. With the 5' RACE reads reprocessed, TCRdb shows one record per CDR3 protein and no DNA. Its listing shows 70,000 to 95,000 distinct CDR3 sequences. On this clonotype itself: The antigen is unknown.

V is TRBV9 and J is TRBJ2-7; there is no DNA to check the TCRdb D call of TRBD1. The sequenced sample was naive CXCR3- CD8+ T cells from blood. Subset noted: CD45RO-CCR7+CD27+CD95- naive CD8+ T cells lacking CXCR3 (TNR3-). This receptor was obtained from a human donor in good health. Some clones in this sample may be carry-over from other donors' samples. The CDR3 loop is CASSVMDRPFEQYF.